The rows below give T cell receptor beta chains drawn from one sample of a study of blood T cells in healthy people across ages. Each CDR3 protein gets one entry after TCRdb re-called the 5' RACE reads with MiXCR. The profile shows about 1.4 million distinct CDR3 sequences, 55% to 75% of them singletons. Sequencing was carried out using blood. The receptors here all came from a man aged 18 to 29 in good health. CDR3s leave out the opening cysteine and the closing phenylalanine or tryptophan.

J: TRBJ2-5
V: TRBV20-1
CDR3: SAKGSLQATQY

J: TRBJ2-7
V: TRBV10-3
CDR3: APNPATYEQY

J: TRBJ1-5
V: TRBV20-1
CDR3: SARGGGWPQH

J: TRBJ2-5
V: TRBV4-1
CDR3: ASSLPPSTGTQRKRSQETQY

J: TRBJ1-1
V: TRBV4-1
CDR3: ASSQEGTVRAF

J: TRBJ2-3
V: TRBV15
CDR3: ATTTPSTDTQY

J: TRBJ2-4
V: TRBV7-2
CDR3: ASSPDEVVGNIQY

J: TRBJ1-1
V: TRBV7-6
CDR3: ASSLDQRAPEAF

J: TRBJ2-1
V: TRBV7-2
CDR3: ASSYGTSHEGEQF

J: TRBJ1-2
V: TRBV5-1
CDR3: ASTPEPGQVQGYT

J: TRBJ2-3
V: TRBV12-3/TRBV12-4
CDR3: ASSGLAGSTDTQY

J: TRBJ1-1
V: TRBV28
CDR3: ASSSGGQGRTEAF

J: TRBJ2-1
V: TRBV29-1
CDR3: SVNRGRGRMNEQF

J: TRBJ2-7
V: TRBV4-1
CDR3: ASSQGELAGAYEQY

J: TRBJ1-1
V: TRBV15
CDR3: ATSRDTERNTEAF

J: NA
V: TRBV11-2
CDR3: ASSLDRGSYNEQY

J: TRBJ2-3
V: TRBV18
CDR3: ASSPSPDSADTDTQY

J: TRBJ2-1
V: TRBV15
CDR3: ATSGKREGYNEQF

J: NA
V: TRBV29-1
CDR3: SVRQDGKNIQY

J: TRBJ2-3
V: TRBV7-8
CDR3: ASNSRGGRVDTQY

J: TRBJ2-3
V: TRBV25-1
CDR3: ASTGGISTDTQY

J: NA
V: TRBV2
CDR3: ASSVAGMSEQY

J: TRBJ2-7
V: TRBV20-1
CDR3: SARGQRDRGWEQY

J: TRBJ2-2
V: TRBV11-3
CDR3: ASENTNTGELF

J: TRBJ1-2
V: TRBV6-4
CDR3: ASTDSGKINYGYT

J: TRBJ2-6
V: TRBV20-1
CDR3: SSLRALSSSGANVLT

J: TRBJ2-5
V: TRBV12-3/TRBV12-4
CDR3: VSSPDSFQETQY

J: TRBJ2-7
V: TRBV5-1
CDR3: ASSFDRVPHEQY

J: TRBJ1-2
V: TRBV14
CDR3: ATRTVYGYT

J: TRBJ2-1
V: TRBV6-2/TRBV6-3
CDR3: ASSYSTPYNEQF

J: TRBJ2-7
V: TRBV29-1
CDR3: SVAHLGPNYEQY

J: TRBJ1-1
V: TRBV4-2
CDR3: ASSQDVRDTEAF

J: TRBJ2-7
V: TRBV20-1
CDR3: SAIKFKIAGDEQY

J: TRBJ1-2
V: TRBV20-1
CDR3: SARGTAKTTNYGYT

J: TRBJ2-6
V: TRBV7-2
CDR3: ASSVNRGTGANVLT

J: TRBJ2-5
V: TRBV6-1
CDR3: ASSQYHPGTSGGAVQTQY

J: TRBJ1-1
V: TRBV18
CDR3: ASSSSQDRTEAF

J: TRBJ1-4
V: TRBV20-1
CDR3: SARLTGDSEKLF

J: TRBJ2-3
V: TRBV6-1
CDR3: ASSERGASSDQEDTQY

J: TRBJ2-7
V: TRBV4-1
CDR3: ASSQLQGVYSYEQY

J: TRBJ1-5
V: TRBV15
CDR3: ATGGTVNQPQH

J: TRBJ2-3
V: TRBV25-1
CDR3: ASLRQEQDTQY

J: TRBJ1-2
V: TRBV6-2/TRBV6-3
CDR3: ASSYTGRVDGYT

J: TRBJ2-3
V: TRBV12-3/TRBV12-4
CDR3: ASSFSIPDTQY

J: TRBJ2-1
V: TRBV20-1
CDR3: SASARDGHNEQF

J: TRBJ2-6
V: TRBV20-1
CDR3: SAPPQGPSGANVLT

J: TRBJ2-1
V: TRBV6-1
CDR3: AGEWGYNEQF

J: TRBJ1-2
V: TRBV6-1
CDR3: ASRIGQGVGYGYT

J: TRBJ1-2
V: TRBV12-3/TRBV12-4
CDR3: ASRTTGHRYGYT

J: TRBJ2-7
V: TRBV29-1
CDR3: SVEEQGLTYEQY

J: TRBJ1-1
V: TRBV4-1
CDR3: ASSQVSGEAF

J: TRBJ2-6
V: TRBV7-2
CDR3: ASSLVVGLSSGANVLT

J: TRBJ2-5
V: TRBV12-3/TRBV12-4
CDR3: ASSGLAGYQETQY

J: TRBJ1-1
V: TRBV6-1
CDR3: ASSPPGGASVMNTEAF

J: TRBJ2-7
V: TRBV6-2/TRBV6-3
CDR3: ASSRIPSGRWYEQY

J: TRBJ2-1
V: TRBV7-2
CDR3: ASSLRLAGPNEQF

J: TRBJ2-1
V: TRBV6-5
CDR3: AGGKTDDEQF